Listed here is a single T cell receptor (beta chain). The data were taken from a study of blood T cell repertoires in COVID-19. In the study overall: Sites in the United States, Italy and Spain provided acute and convalescent COVID-19 samples.

TCRdb keeps only in-frame clones here, not all; method: immunoSEQ multiplex PCR. The repertoire holds approximately 250,000 clones, with 75% to 90% as singletons. CDR1 MGHDK and CDR2 SYGVNS come from the germline V gene. V shed 10 bases, J shed 4 bases, and the junction held 12 bases outside the gene matches. CDR3 length: 14 residues. Participants' reported clinical history set cohort assignment. Each recovered donor of Cohort 3 presented with two negative PCRs, clearance, or symptom resolution. This clonotype was sampled from a woman aged 25 to 45 who had recovered from COVID-19. This chain uses TRBV25-1 with TRBJ2-5; 7 bases agree with TRBD1. Sequenced: PBMCs or T cells enriched from blood (not recorded which). CDR3 coding DNA: TGTGCCACTACAGGGGAAGGAGTAGGAGAGACCCAGTACTTC. This codes for CATTGEGVGETQYF. The full variable domain, in which reference TRBV25-1 and TRBJ2-5 provide the parts outside the CDR3, is EADIYQTPRYLVIGTGKKITLECSQTMGHDKMYWYQQDPGMELHLIHYSYGVNSTEKGDLSSESTVSRIRTEHFPLTLESARPSHTSQYLCATTGEGVGETQYFGPGTRLLVL.